This is a list of T cell receptor beta chains from one sample in a study of identical twins. One entry per CDR3 protein, called by TCRdb with MiXCR from the 5' RACE reads. The sample records roughly 480,000 distinct CDR3 sequences, 20% to 30% being singletons. The same data also went into a second study, on T cells expressing NK-cell markers.

The sample consisted of CD4+ T cells sorted from blood. Receptor source: a woman aged 18-30 years in good health. CDR3s include the opening cysteine and the closing phenylalanine or tryptophan. The D gene is left open where the match is weak. The size field is filled for only some rows; it gives once, few, many or a size class.

J,D,length,size,V,CDR3,DNA
TRBJ2-7,TRBD2,15,many,TRBV7-3,CASSFLAGPTYEQYF,TGTGCCAGCAGCTTTTTAGCGGGGCCCACCTACGAGCAGTACTTC
TRBJ1-1,.,14,few,TRBV6-2/TRBV6-3,CASSRTHMNTEAFF,TGTGCCAGCAGCCGGACGCACATGAACACTGAAGCTTTCTTT
TRBJ2-2,.,17,.,TRBV7-2,CASSSLFVSKDTGELFF,TGTGCCAGCAGCTCCCTATTCGTATCAAAGGACACCGGGGAGCTGTTTTTT
TRBJ2-5,.,16,.,TRBV12-3/TRBV12-4,CASSPPGGGMVRTQYF,TGTGCCAGCAGCCCCCCCGGGGGCGGCATGGTCCGGACCCAGTACTTC
TRBJ2-1,.,15,.,TRBV11-3,CASSFWARTHNEQFF,TGTGCCAGCAGCTTTTGGGCCAGGACCCACAATGAGCAGTTCTTC
TRBJ2-1,.,14,few,TRBV20-1,CSAPRPRQVNEQFF,TGCAGTGCTCCGCGGCCGCGGCAGGTGAATGAGCAGTTCTTC
TRBJ1-2,TRBD1,14,.,TRBV5-1,CASSSLGTVYGYTF,TGCGCCAGCAGCTCCCTAGGGACAGTCTATGGCTACACCTTC
TRBJ2-7,.,14,.,TRBV20-1,CSARDPRRSYEQYF,TGCAGTGCTAGAGATCCCCGGCGCTCCTACGAGCAGTACTTC
TRBJ1-1,.,14,few,TRBV5-1,CASSLLGLDTEAFF,TGCGCCAGCAGCTTGTTGGGGTTGGACACTGAAGCTTTCTTT
TRBJ2-2,.,14,few,TRBV18,CASSPPSNTGELFF,TGTGCCAGCTCACCACCTAGCAACACCGGGGAGCTGTTTTTT
TRBJ2-1,.,15,.,TRBV3-1,CASSPARGRSNEQFF,TGTGCCAGCAGTCCAGCTAGGGGCCGAAGCAATGAGCAGTTCTTC
TRBJ2-1,.,12,.,TRBV20-1,CSARDRGNEQFF,TGCAGTGCTAGAGATCGGGGGAATGAGCAGTTCTTC
TRBJ1-1,.,15,few,TRBV12-3/TRBV12-4,CASTPMLTGRTEAFF,TGTGCCAGCACACCGATGCTTACAGGGCGCACTGAAGCTTTCTTT
TRBJ2-4,.,14,few,TRBV29-1,CSVALSTAKNIQYF,TGCAGCGTTGCCCTATCTACAGCCAAAAACATTCAGTACTTC
TRBJ1-1,.,14,.,TRBV6-5,CASSSQRKSAEAFF,TGTGCCAGCAGTTCACAACGGAAGTCAGCTGAAGCTTTCTTT
TRBJ2-3,TRBD2,15,many,TRBV7-2,CASSLASGGTDTQYF,TGTGCCAGCAGCTTAGCTAGCGGGGGCACAGATACGCAGTATTTT
TRBJ1-1,.,16,.,TRBV6-5,CASSYLLQASSTEAFF,TGTGCCAGCAGTTACTTATTACAGGCCTCGTCCACTGAAGCTTTCTTT
TRBJ2-1,TRBD1,14,few,TRBV20-1,CSANRDRGLYEQFF,TGCAGTGCTAACCGGGACAGGGGGTTGTATGAGCAGTTCTTC
TRBJ1-4,.,12,few,TRBV20-1,CSARSVDEKLFF,TGCAGTGCTAGATCGGTCGATGAAAAACTGTTTTTT
TRBJ2-1,TRBD2,16,.,TRBV20-1,CSATKVSGGAYNEQFF,TGCAGTGCTACCAAAGTTAGCGGGGGAGCTTACAATGAGCAGTTCTTC
TRBJ2-5,TRBD1,12,few,TRBV10-3,CAISGQGETQYF,TGTGCCATCAGTGGACAGGGGGAGACCCAGTACTTC
TRBJ1-5,TRBD1,13,.,TRBV2,CASGTGNYQPQHF,TGTGCCAGCGGGACAGGGAATTATCAGCCCCAGCATTTT
TRBJ1-6,.,12,few,TRBV20-1,CSVLRRNSPLHF,TGCAGTGTATTAAGGCGTAATTCACCCCTCCACTTT
TRBJ2-5,TRBD2,18,.,TRBV19,CASSIRPLAGGFQETQYF,TGTGCCAGTAGTATACGGCCCTTAGCGGGGGGATTCCAAGAGACCCAGTACTTC
TRBJ1-1,.,12,few,TRBV15,CATSRDRGEAFF,TGTGCCACCAGCAGAGATCGTGGTGAAGCTTTCTTT
TRBJ2-5,TRBD1,12,.,TRBV29-1,CSSWDRQETQYF,TGCAGCTCCTGGGACAGACAAGAGACCCAGTACTTC
TRBJ2-6,.,15,.,TRBV20-1,CSASLGFAGANVLTF,TGCAGTGCTAGTTTGGGGTTTGCTGGGGCCAACGTCCTGACTTTC
TRBJ2-7,.,14,.,TRBV6-2/TRBV6-3,CASSDPTISYEQYF,TGTGCCAGCAGTGACCCGACTATCTCCTACGAGCAGTACTTC
TRBJ2-2,.,15,.,TRBV5-1,CASSFGGMNTGELFF,TGCGCCAGCAGCTTCGGCGGGATGAACACCGGGGAGCTGTTTTTT
TRBJ2-5,.,16,few,TRBV12-3/TRBV12-4,CASSLRAGTRVGTQYF,TGTGCCAGCAGTTTGAGGGCGGGGACTCGAGTAGGGACCCAGTACTTC
TRBJ1-2,TRBD1,15,.,TRBV7-2,CASSKDRTVSYGYTF,TGTGCCAGCAGCAAGGACAGGACGGTTTCATATGGCTACACCTTC
TRBJ2-7,TRBD2,17,few,TRBV10-3,CAISLLAGGDYSYEQYF,TGTGCCATCAGCCTACTAGCGGGGGGCGACTACTCCTACGAGCAGTACTTC
TRBJ1-3,.,13,few,TRBV15,CAARQSSGNTIYF,TGTGCCGCACGACAAAGCTCTGGAAACACCATATATTTT
TRBJ2-1,.,11,.,TRBV13,CASSLGSSTIF,TGTGCCAGCAGCTTAGGGTCTTCCACGATCTTC
TRBJ2-2,TRBD1,15,few,TRBV20-1,CSAKTGGADTGELFF,TGCAGTGCTAAGACAGGGGGCGCGGACACCGGGGAGCTGTTTTTT
TRBJ1-1,.,13,few,TRBV7-7,CASSQAVNTEAFF,TGTGCTAGCAGCCAAGCGGTGAACACTGAAGCTTTCTTT
TRBJ1-2,.,12,few,TRBV2,CATASVLGGYTF,TGTGCCACCGCGTCAGTGTTAGGGGGCTACACCTTC
TRBJ2-7,.,13,many,TRBV10-3,CAISEGLPLEQYF,TGTGCCATCAGTGAGGGTTTACCCCTCGAGCAGTACTTC
TRBJ2-1,TRBD2,16,many,TRBV7-6,CASSLYGLAGNNEQFF,TGTGCCAGCAGCTTATATGGGCTAGCGGGAAACAATGAGCAGTTCTTC
TRBJ1-2,.,16,once,TRBV11-2,CASSSYRDTRNYGYTF,TGTGCCAGCAGCTCCTACCGGGACACCCGCAACTATGGCTACACCTTC
TRBJ2-7,.,14,few,TRBV20-1,CSARLSGGKPEQYF,TGCAGTGCTAGATTGAGTGGCGGGAAACCCGAGCAGTACTTC
TRBJ1-5,.,14,.,TRBV19,CASNLAVSNQPQHF,TGTGCCAGTAATTTGGCGGTGAGCAATCAGCCCCAGCATTTT
TRBJ2-5,.,17,.,TRBV10-2,CASRRTKGQGTQETQYF,TGCGCCAGCAGACGGACCAAAGGCCAGGGGACCCAAGAGACCCAGTACTTC
TRBJ1-1,.,11,.,TRBV20-1,CSARVGVGRFF,TGCAGTGCTAGAGTTGGAGTCGGGCGTTTCTTT
TRBJ2-1,TRBD1,13,.,TRBV29-1,CSAGTGGWNEQFF,TGCAGCGCCGGGACAGGGGGGTGGAATGAGCAGTTCTTC
TRBJ1-5,.,13,many,TRBV5-1,CASSFSGSEPQHF,TGCGCCAGCAGCTTTTCCGGTTCCGAGCCCCAGCATTTT
TRBJ1-1,.,15,few,TRBV7-3,CASSPTGGSNTEAFF,TGTGCCAGCAGCCCAACCGGAGGCAGCAACACTGAAGCTTTCTTT
TRBJ2-7,.,14,.,TRBV12-5,CASGGGAGTYEQYF,TGTGCTAGTGGCGGGGGCGCGGGGACCTACGAGCAGTACTTC
TRBJ2-7,TRBD2,12,.,TRBV3-1,CASSRTRSEQYF,TGTGCCAGCAGCCGGACTAGGAGCGAGCAGTACTTC
TRBJ2-7,TRBD2,13,few,TRBV29-1,CSARTSRPYEQYF,TGCAGCGCCCGGACTAGCCGACCCTACGAGCAGTACTTC
TRBJ2-1,.,13,.,TRBV7-3,CASSLGEYNEQFF,TGTGCCAGCAGCTTAGGAGAATACAATGAGCAGTTCTTC
TRBJ2-7,.,14,few,TRBV10-3,CAISQTGTEYEQYF,TGTGCCATCAGTCAAACCGGGACGGAGTACGAGCAGTACTTC
TRBJ2-7,TRBD2,15,few,TRBV12-3/TRBV12-4,CASSKLAGVSYEQYF,TGTGCCAGCAGCAAACTAGCGGGGGTTTCCTACGAGCAGTACTTC
TRBJ2-5,.,14,.,TRBV3-1,CASSLGGVQETQYF,TGTGCCAGCAGCCTCGGGGGCGTTCAAGAGACCCAGTACTTC
TRBJ2-1,TRBD1,16,few,TRBV10-3,CATTGTGGALQDEQFF,TGTGCCACAACCGGGACAGGGGGCGCGTTACAAGATGAGCAGTTCTTC
TRBJ1-2,TRBD1,16,.,TRBV9,CASSVADRGTNYGYTF,TGTGCCAGCAGCGTAGCGGACAGGGGGACGAACTATGGCTACACCTTC
TRBJ2-7,TRBD1,15,.,TRBV12-3/TRBV12-4,CASSPGTGGTYEQYF,TGTGCCAGCAGTCCCGGGACAGGGGGGACCTACGAGCAGTACTTC
TRBJ2-7,.,15,.,TRBV6-2/TRBV6-3,CASRPPSGSSYEQYF,TGTGCCAGCAGGCCTCCATCCGGAAGCTCCTACGAGCAGTACTTC
TRBJ2-7,TRBD2,13,few,TRBV20-1,CSARVSGGARQYF,TGCAGTGCTAGAGTCAGCGGGGGGGCGCGGCAGTACTTC